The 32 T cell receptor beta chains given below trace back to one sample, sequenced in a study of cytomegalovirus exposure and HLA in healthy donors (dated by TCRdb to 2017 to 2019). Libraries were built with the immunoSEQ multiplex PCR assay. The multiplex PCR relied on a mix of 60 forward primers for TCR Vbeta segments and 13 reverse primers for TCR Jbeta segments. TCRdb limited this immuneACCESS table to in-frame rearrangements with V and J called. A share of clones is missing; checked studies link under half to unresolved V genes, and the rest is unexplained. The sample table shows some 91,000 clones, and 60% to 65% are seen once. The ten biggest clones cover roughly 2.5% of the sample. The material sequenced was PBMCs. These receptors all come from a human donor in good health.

The CDR3 region is CASSFGTSSLEDEQFF. The CDR3 DNA reads as TGTGCCAGCAGCTTTGGGACTAGCAGTCTTGAGGATGAGCAGTTCTTC. V and J are TRBV7-9 and TRBJ2-1; 9 bases fit TRBD2. V gave up 3 bases and J gave up 8 bases; unmatched junction bases: 11. Germline V gene data show CDR1 as SEHNR and CDR2 as FQNEAQ (reference sequence). The CDR3 totals 16 residues.

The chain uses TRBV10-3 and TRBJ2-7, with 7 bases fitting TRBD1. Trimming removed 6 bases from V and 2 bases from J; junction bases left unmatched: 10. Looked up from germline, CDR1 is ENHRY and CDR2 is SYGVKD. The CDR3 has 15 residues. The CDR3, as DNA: TGTGCCATCAGGGGCGGCCAGGGGGTCGCCTACGAGCAGTACTTC. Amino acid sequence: CAIRGGQGVAYEQYF.

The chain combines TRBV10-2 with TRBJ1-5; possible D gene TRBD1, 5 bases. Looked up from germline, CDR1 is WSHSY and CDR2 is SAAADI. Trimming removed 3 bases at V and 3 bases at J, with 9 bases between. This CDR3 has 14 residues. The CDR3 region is CASSDWGVNQPQHF. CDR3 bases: TGCGCCAGCAGTGACTGGGGCGTCAATCAGCCCCAGCATTTT.

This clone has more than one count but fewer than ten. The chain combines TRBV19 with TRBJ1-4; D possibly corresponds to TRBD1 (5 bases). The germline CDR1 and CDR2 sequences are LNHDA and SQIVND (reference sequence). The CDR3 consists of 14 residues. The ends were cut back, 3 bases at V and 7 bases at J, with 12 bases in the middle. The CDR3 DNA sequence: TGTGCCAGTAGTATGGGGCAGGGTCTTGAAAAACTGTTTTTT. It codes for CASSMGQGLEKLFF.

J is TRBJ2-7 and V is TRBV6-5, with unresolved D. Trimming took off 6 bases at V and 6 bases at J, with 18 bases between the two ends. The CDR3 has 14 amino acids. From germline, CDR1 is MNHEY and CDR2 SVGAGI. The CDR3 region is CASRPEAFRPEQYF. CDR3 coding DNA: TGTGCCAGCAGACCCGAGGCTTTTCGTCCCGAGCAGTACTTC.

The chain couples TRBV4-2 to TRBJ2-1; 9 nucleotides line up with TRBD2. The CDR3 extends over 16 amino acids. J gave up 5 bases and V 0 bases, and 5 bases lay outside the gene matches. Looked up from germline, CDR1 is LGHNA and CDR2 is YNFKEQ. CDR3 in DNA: TGTGCCAGCAGCCAAGATCTAGCGGGGCCACACAATGAGCAGTTCTTC. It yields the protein CASSQDLAGPHNEQFF.

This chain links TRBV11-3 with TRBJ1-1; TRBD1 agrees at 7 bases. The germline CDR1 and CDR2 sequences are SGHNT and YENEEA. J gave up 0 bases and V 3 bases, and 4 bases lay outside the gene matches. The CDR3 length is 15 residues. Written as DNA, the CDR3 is TGTGCCAGCAGCTTCCGGACAGGCATGAACACTGAAGCTTTCTTT. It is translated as CASSFRTGMNTEAFF. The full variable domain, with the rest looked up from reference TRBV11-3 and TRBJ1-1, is EAGVVQSPRYKIIEKKQPVAFWCNPISGHNTLYWYLQNLGQGPELLIRYENEEAVDDSQLPKDRFSAERLKGVDSTLKIQPAELGDSAVYLCASSFRTGMNTEAFFGQGTRLTVV.

This CDR3 is CASSPRLAGTHEQYF. For the CDR3, the DNA is TGTGCCAGCAGCCCAAGACTAGCGGGGACCCACGAGCAGTACTTC. The chain recombines TRBV7-3 with TRBJ2-7; 11 positions match TRBD2. CDR3 length: 15 residues. The V segment lost 5 bases and the J segment 5 bases; nucleotides outside the gene matches: 8. CDR1 is SGHTA and CDR2 is FQGTGA in the germline V gene.

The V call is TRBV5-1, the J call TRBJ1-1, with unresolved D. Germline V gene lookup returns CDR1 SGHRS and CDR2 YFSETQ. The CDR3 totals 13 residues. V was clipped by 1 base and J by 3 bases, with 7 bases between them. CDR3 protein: CASSLRQDTEAFF. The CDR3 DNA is TGCGCCAGCAGCTTGAGGCAGGACACTGAAGCTTTCTTT.

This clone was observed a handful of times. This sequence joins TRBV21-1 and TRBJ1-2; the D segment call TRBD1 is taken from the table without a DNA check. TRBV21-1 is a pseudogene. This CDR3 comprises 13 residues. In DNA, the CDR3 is TGTGCCAGCAGCAAAGCTGGGGGCTGTGGCTACACCTTC. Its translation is CASSKAGGCGYTF.

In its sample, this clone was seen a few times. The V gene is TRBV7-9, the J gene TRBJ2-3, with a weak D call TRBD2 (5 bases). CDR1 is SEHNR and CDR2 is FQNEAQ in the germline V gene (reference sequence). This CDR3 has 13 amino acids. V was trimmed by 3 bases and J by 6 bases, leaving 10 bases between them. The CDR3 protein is CASSLAGEDTQYF. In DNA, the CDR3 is TGTGCCAGCAGCTTGGCGGGTGAGGATACGCAGTATTTT.

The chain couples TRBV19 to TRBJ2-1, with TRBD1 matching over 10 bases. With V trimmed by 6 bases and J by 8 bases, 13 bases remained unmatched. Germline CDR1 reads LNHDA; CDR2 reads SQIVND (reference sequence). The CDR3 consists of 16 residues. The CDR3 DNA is TGTGCCAGTAGCGAGTCAGCCGGGACAGGGGTCGATGAGCAGTTCTTC. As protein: CASSESAGTGVDEQFF.

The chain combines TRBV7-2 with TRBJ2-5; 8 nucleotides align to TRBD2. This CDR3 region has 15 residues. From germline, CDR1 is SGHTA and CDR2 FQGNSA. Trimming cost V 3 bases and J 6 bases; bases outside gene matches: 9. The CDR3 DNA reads TGTGCCAGCAGCTTTCTGGGACTAGTTAAGAAGACCCAGTACTTC. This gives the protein CASSFLGLVKKTQYF.

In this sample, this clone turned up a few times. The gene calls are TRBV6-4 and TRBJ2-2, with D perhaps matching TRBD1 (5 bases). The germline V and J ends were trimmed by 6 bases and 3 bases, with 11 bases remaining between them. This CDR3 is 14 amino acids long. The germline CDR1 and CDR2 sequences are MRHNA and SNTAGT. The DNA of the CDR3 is TGTGCCAGCAGAGCCAGGGTGCACACCGGGGAGCTGTTTTTT. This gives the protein CASRARVHTGELFF.

The CDR3 nucleotides are TGTGCCAGTAGTATCGGACAGGTTCCTAGCTATGGCTACACCTTC. It encodes CASSIGQVPSYGYTF. The chain recombines TRBV19 with TRBJ1-2, with 7 bases lining up with TRBD1. The germline CDR1 and CDR2 sequences are LNHDA and SQIVND (reference sequence). This CDR3 contains 15 residues. With V trimmed by 3 bases and J by 4 bases, 8 bases remained unmatched.

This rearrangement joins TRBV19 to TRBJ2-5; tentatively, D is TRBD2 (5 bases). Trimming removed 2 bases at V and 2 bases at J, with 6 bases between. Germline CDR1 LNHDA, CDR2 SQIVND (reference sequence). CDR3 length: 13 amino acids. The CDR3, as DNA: TGTGCCAGTAGTATAAGGGAGCAAGAGACCCAGTACTTC. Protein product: CASSIREQETQYF.

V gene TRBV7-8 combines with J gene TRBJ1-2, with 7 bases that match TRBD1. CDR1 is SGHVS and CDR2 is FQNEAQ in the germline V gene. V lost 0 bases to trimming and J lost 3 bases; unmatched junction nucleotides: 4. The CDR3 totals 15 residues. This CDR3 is CASSLASDRDYGYTF. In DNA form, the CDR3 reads TGTGCCAGCAGCTTAGCGTCCGACAGGGACTATGGCTACACCTTC.

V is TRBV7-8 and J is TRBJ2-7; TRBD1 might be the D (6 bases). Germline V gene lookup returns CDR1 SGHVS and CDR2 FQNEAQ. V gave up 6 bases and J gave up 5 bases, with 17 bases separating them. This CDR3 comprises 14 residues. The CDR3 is CASSLQGIGNEQYF. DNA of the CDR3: TGTGCCAGCAGTCTACAGGGTATTGGAAACGAGCAGTACTTC.

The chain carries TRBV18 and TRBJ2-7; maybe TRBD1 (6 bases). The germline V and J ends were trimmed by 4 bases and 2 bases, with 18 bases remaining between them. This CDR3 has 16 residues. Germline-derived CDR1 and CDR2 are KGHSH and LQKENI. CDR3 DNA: TGTGCCAGCTCACTAACCCGGACAGCTATGACCTACGAGCAGTACTTC. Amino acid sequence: CASSLTRTAMTYEQYF. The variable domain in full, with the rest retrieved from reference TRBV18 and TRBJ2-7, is NAGVMQNPRHLVRRRGQEARLRCSPMKGHSHVYWYRQLPEEGLKFMVYLQKENIIDESGMPKERFSAEFPKEGPSILRIQQVVRGDSAAYFCASSLTRTAMTYEQYFGPGTRLTVT.

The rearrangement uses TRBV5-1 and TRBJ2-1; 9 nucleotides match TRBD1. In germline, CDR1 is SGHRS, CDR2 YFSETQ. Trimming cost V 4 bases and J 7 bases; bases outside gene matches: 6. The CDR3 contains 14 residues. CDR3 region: CASSLGQGGNEQFF. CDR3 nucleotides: TGCGCCAGCAGCCTGGGACAGGGTGGGAATGAGCAGTTCTTC.

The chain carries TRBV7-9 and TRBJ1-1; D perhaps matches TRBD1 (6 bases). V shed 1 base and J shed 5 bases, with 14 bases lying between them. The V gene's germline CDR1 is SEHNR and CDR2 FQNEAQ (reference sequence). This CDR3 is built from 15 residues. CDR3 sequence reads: CASSLVRGGGTEAFF. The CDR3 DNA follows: TGTGCCAGCAGCTTAGTACGGGGGGGCGGGACTGAAGCTTTCTTT.

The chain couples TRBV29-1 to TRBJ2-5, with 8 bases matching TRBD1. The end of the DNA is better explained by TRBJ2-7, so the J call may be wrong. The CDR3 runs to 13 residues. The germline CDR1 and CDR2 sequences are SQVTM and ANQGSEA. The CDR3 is CSVERTGTGEQYF. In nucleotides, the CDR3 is TGCAGCGTTGAGAGGACAGGGACGGGCGAGCAGTACTTC.

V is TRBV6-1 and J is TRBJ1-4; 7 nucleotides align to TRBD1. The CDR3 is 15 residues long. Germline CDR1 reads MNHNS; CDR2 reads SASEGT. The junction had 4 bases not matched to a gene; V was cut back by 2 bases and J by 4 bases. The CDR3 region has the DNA TGTGCCAGCAGTGAACACAGGGGCGATAATGAAAAACTGTTTTTT. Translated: CASSEHRGDNEKLFF.

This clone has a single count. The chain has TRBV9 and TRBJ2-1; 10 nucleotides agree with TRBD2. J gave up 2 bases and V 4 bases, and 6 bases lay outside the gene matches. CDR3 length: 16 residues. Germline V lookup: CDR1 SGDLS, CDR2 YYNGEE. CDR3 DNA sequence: TGTGCCAGCAGCCCCTACACTAGCGGGGCCTACAATGAGCAGTTCTTC. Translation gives CASSPYTSGAYNEQFF. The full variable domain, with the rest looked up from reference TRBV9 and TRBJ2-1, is DSGVTQTPKHLITATGQRVTLRCSPRSGDLSVYWYQQSLDQGLQFLIQYYNGEERAKGNILERFSAQQFPDLHSELNLSSLELGDSALYFCASSPYTSGAYNEQFFGPGTRLTVL.

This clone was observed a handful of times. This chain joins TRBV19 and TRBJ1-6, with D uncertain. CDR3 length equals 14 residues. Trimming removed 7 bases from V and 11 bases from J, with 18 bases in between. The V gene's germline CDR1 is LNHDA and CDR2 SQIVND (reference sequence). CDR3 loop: CASTPLAEGAPLHF. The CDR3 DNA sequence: TGTGCCAGTACCCCATTGGCAGAGGGCGCACCCCTCCACTTT.

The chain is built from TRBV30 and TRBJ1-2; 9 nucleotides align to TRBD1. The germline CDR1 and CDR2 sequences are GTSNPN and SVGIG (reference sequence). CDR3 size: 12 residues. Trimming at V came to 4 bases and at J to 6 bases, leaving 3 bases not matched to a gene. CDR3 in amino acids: CAWIGTGNGYTF. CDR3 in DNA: TGTGCCTGGATCGGGACAGGGAATGGCTACACCTTC.

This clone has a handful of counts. DNA for the CDR3: TGTGCCAGCAGCTCCCCATCCGGGACTAGCGGGGGAAGCCAAGAGACCCAGTACTTC. Translation gives CASSSPSGTSGGSQETQYF. The rearrangement links TRBV7-3 to TRBJ2-5, with TRBD2 identical over 14 bases. This CDR3 has 19 amino acids. Germline CDR1 reads SGHTA; CDR2 reads FQGTGA. Losses at the gene ends were 4 bases for V and 1 base for J; bases not matched to a gene: 11. Full variable domain (rest looked up from reference TRBV7-3 and TRBJ2-5): GAGVSQTPSNKVTEKGKYVELRCDPISGHTALYWYRQSLGQGPEFLIYFQGTGAADDSGLPNDRFFAVRPEGSVSTLKIQRTERGDSAVYLCASSSPSGTSGGSQETQYFGPGTRLLVL.

CDR3 in DNA: TGTGCCAGCAGCCCGCGGGACCGAGGCGGGGGTGGCTACACCTTC. It is translated as CASSPRDRGGGGYTF. The V gene is TRBV5-4, the J gene TRBJ1-2; maybe TRBD1 (5 bases). Germline V gene lookup returns CDR1 SGHNT and CDR2 YYREEE (reference sequence). Trimming left V 4 bases short and J 7 bases short, with 20 bases between. The CDR3 is made up of 15 amino acids.

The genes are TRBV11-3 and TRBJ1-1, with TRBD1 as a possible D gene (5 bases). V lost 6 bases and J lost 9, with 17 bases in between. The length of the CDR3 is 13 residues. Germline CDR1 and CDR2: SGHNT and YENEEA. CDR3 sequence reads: CASSLMVGTKAFF. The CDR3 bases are TGTGCCAGCAGTTTAATGGTGGGGACTAAAGCTTTCTTT.

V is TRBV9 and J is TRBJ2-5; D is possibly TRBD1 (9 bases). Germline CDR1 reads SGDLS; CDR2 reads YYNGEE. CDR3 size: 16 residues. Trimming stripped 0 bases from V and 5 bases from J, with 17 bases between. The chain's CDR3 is CASSVGSGDRVETQYF. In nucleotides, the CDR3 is TGTGCCAGCAGCGTAGGTAGCGGGGACAGGGTTGAGACCCAGTACTTC.

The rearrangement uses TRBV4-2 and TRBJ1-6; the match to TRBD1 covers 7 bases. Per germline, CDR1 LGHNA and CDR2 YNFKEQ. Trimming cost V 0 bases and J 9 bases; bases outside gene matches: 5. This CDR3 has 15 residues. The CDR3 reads CASSQDPTGFSPLHF. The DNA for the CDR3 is TGTGCCAGCAGCCAAGATCCGACAGGGTTTTCACCCCTCCACTTT.

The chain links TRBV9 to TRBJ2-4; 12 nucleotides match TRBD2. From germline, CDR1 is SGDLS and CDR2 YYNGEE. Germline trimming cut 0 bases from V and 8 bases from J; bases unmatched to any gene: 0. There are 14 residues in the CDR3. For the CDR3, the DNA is TGTGCCAGCAGCGTAGCTAGCGGGAGGGACATTCAGTACTTC. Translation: CASSVASGRDIQYF.